The 15 T cell receptor beta chains below come from one sample, sequenced in a study of blood T cell repertoires in COVID-19. Produced via immunoSEQ multiplex PCR; TCRdb's table is partial and in-frame only. The sample lists some 240,000 clones, 90% seen once, with approximately 2.3% in the top ten. The source material was peripheral blood. The receptors were gathered from a woman in her sixties with COVID-19, enrolled during active disease.

V is TRBV6-4 and J is TRBJ1-6, with 7 bases lining up with TRBD1. V was clipped by 6 bases and J by 5 bases; unmatched bases: 13. The V gene's germline CDR1 is MRHNA and CDR2 SNTAGT. The CDR3 covers 17 residues. CDR3 residues: CASRSNRGPRDNSPLHF. In nucleotides, the CDR3 is TGTGCCAGCAGATCCAACAGGGGTCCGAGGGATAATTCACCCCTCCACTTT.

This clone occurred once. This chain uses TRBV6-5 with TRBJ1-1; 10 bases match TRBD1. Germline V CDR1 and CDR2: MNHEY, SVGAGI. After removal of 5 bases from V and 4 bases from J, the junction contained 1 base not matched to a gene. The CDR3 runs to 13 residues. In DNA form, the CDR3 reads TGTGCCAGCAGTCGGACAGGGGGCACTGAAGCTTTCTTT. Its protein is CASSRTGGTEAFF.

V usage is TRBV5-5 and J usage is TRBJ1-6; TRBD1 aligns across 11 bases. Germline values: CDR1 SGHKS, CDR2 YYEKEE (reference sequence). J gave up 5 bases and V 4 bases, and 8 bases lay outside the gene matches. This CDR3 spans 17 amino acids. The CDR3 DNA follows: TGTGCCAGCAGCCCCGGACAGGGGGCACACAATAATTCACCCCTCCACTTT. This encodes CASSPGQGAHNNSPLHF. Using reference TRBV5-5 and TRBJ1-6 for the parts outside the CDR3, the full variable domain is DAGVTQSPTHLIKTRGQQVTLRCSPISGHKSVSWYQQVLGQGPQFIFQYYEKEERGRGNFPDRFSARQFPNYSSELNVNALLLGDSALYLCASSPGQGAHNNSPLHFGNGTRLTVT.

About this clone: Additional DNA sequences in this sample encode the identical CDR3. The chain links TRBV12-3 or TRBV12-4 to TRBJ2-2; tentative D call: TRBD2 (6 bases). The CDR3 length is 12 residues. V was shortened by 5 bases and J by 5 bases, with 6 bases between the two germline ends. The CDR3 DNA sequence: TGTGCCAGCAGTGGAGGGACCGGGGAGCTGTTTTTT. This codes for CASSGGTGELFF.

This clone was found once. This chain connects TRBV4-1 to TRBJ1-5; 9 bases map to TRBD1. This CDR3 is 16 amino acids long. Losses at the gene ends were 0 bases for V and 6 bases for J; bases not matched to a gene: 6. Germline CDR1 is MGHRA and CDR2 is YSYEKL. The DNA of the CDR3 is TGCGCCAGCAGCCAAGAACCGGGACAGGGTGTTCAGCCCCAGCATTTT. It translates to CASSQEPGQGVQPQHF.

The rearrangement joins TRBV9 to TRBJ1-3; D gene uncertain. Germline assignment: CDR1 SGDLS and CDR2 YYNGEE. V was pared by 4 bases and J by 0 bases, with 5 bases between. CDR3 length: 13 amino acids. This CDR3 is CASSFSSGNTIYF. The CDR3 DNA sequence: TGTGCCAGCAGCTTTAGCTCTGGAAACACCATATATTTT.

This clone was seen once. The V and J genes are TRBV7-2 and TRBJ1-5; tentatively, D is TRBD1 (5 bases). V was pared by 5 bases and J by 9 bases, with 20 bases between. CDR1 and CDR2 (germline): SGHTA, FQGNSA. CDR3 length equals 15 residues. CDR3 loop: CASSLGKGGARPQHF. The CDR3 nucleotides read TGTGCCAGCAGCCTAGGGAAGGGCGGGGCACGGCCCCAGCATTTT.

This rearrangement joins TRBV4-3 to TRBJ1-1, with D maybe TRBD1 (5 bases). The CDR3 has 13 amino acids. CDR1 is LGHNA, CDR2 YSLEER, per germline. Trimming left V 0 bases short and J 8 bases short, with 10 bases between. The CDR3 nucleotides are TGCGCCAGCAGCCAAGACAGGGTGCGCGAAGCTTTCTTT. This sequence encodes CASSQDRVREAFF.

The chain is built from TRBV3-1 (or the pseudogene TRBV3-2) and TRBJ1-6; D ambiguous. Germline assignment: CDR1 LGHDT and CDR2 YNNKEL (reference sequence). The CDR3 length is 15 residues. V dropped 0 bases and J dropped 10 bases, with 13 bases sitting between them. The CDR3 region is CASSQDAGEGSPLHF. The CDR3 nucleotides are TGTGCCAGCAGCCAAGACGCCGGGGAAGGATCACCCCTCCACTTT.

The rearrangement joins TRBV5-1 to TRBJ1-1; maybe TRBD1 (5 bases). V was cut by 4 bases and J by 4 bases, with 17 bases left in between. This CDR3 has 15 amino acids. Germline CDR1 and CDR2: SGHRS and YFSETQ. The CDR3 DNA follows: TGCGCCAGCAGCCCCAGTGTGGGGGGTTCCACTGAAGCTTTCTTT. It translates to CASSPSVGGSTEAFF.

The J gene is TRBJ2-4, the V gene TRBV7-2, with TRBD1 matching 7 bases. Germline V gene data show CDR1 as SGHTA and CDR2 as FQGNSA. CDR3 length: 15 residues. V trimming: 5 bases; J trimming: 6 bases; junction bases outside the gene matches: 10. The CDR3: CASSQDRVQRNIQYF. CDR3 in DNA: TGTGCCAGCAGCCAAGACAGGGTCCAGCGAAACATTCAGTACTTC.

The chain recombines TRBV19 with TRBJ1-3; D might be TRBD1 (6 bases). The CDR3 runs to 16 residues. The germline V gene has CDR1 LNHDA and CDR2 SQIVND (reference sequence). V lost 6 bases and J lost 0, with 15 bases in between. The CDR3 nucleotides are TGTGCCAGTAGGGATTCGGGCAGGGGCTCTGGAAACACCATATATTTT. Residues: CASRDSGRGSGNTIYF. The complete variable domain, with remaining parts taken from reference TRBV19 and TRBJ1-3, reads DGGITQSPKYLFRKEGQNVTLSCEQNLNHDAMYWYRQDPGQGLRLIYYSQIVNDFQKGDIAEGYSVSREKKESFPLTVTSAQKNPTAFYLCASRDSGRGSGNTIYFGEGSWLTVV.

The CDR3 DNA reads TGTGCCAGCAGCTTAGAGGGGCTGCTGCGGAACACCATATATTTT. It yields the protein CASSLEGLLRNTIYF. The chain recombines TRBV7-2 with TRBJ1-3; tentatively, D is TRBD1 (5 bases). The CDR3 totals 15 residues. Looked up from germline, CDR1 is SGHTA and CDR2 is FQGNSA. Trimming stripped 1 base from V and 7 bases from J, with 14 bases between.

The chain carries TRBV27 and TRBJ2-7; D might be TRBD2 (5 bases). Between the trimmed V and J ends, which lost 6 bases and 2 bases, there was a span of 11 bases. The length of the CDR3 is 13 residues. Germline CDR1 MNHEY, CDR2 SMNVEV (reference sequence). CDR3 amino acids: CASSPGIPYEQYF. CDR3 sequence (DNA): TGTGCCAGCAGCCCGGGGATCCCCTACGAGCAGTACTTC.

The V call is TRBV11-3, the J call TRBJ1-1, with D unclear. CDR3 length: 13 amino acids. V lost 1 base, J lost 4 bases, and 7 bases lay in between. Germline V CDR1 and CDR2: SGHNT, YENEEA. The CDR3 DNA reads as TGTGCCAGCAGCTTAGCGTCCAGCACTGAAGCTTTCTTT. The encoded protein is CASSLASSTEAFF.